Detailed here is one T cell receptor beta chain. Sequencing used immunoSEQ multiplex PCR; TCRdb keeps in-frame clones, though not all of them. The sample has some 130,000 clones, roughly 90% seen once. The germline gives CDR1 SNHLY, CDR2 FYNNEI. The CDR3 totals 15 residues. Trimming shortened V by 4 bases and J by 0 bases, and 10 bases separated the two germline ends. The sample originates from a study of control samples from healthy donors and cancer patients. Sequenced material: blood. This TCR was recovered from a man between 18 and 35 years old in good health. The V gene is TRBV2, the J gene TRBJ1-3, with D uncertain. The CDR3 region has the DNA TGTGCCAGCAGTGTCCAGTCCTTCTCTGGAAACACCATATATTTT. Translated: CASSVQSFSGNTIYF.